The clone carrying this T cell receptor beta chain was recorded a few times. J gave up 3 bases and V 1 base, and 4 bases lay outside the gene matches. The CDR3 runs to 17 residues. Germline-derived CDR1 and CDR2 are SGHRS and YFSETQ. Per the original data handling: Estimates of nucleated cell counts were drawn from the amplification of reference gene primers. Only in-frame clones appear in the TCRdb table, and some are missing; sequencing was by immunoSEQ multiplex PCR. V and J calls and clone size are as listed in that table; D and trimming were resolved from the DNA. Of 300,000 to 500,000 clones in the sample, approximately 88% were seen once. This sample is part of a study of blood T cell repertoires in COVID-19. Study information: Sources were T cells, B-cell-depleted T cells, or PBMCs; the material itself was cDNA or gDNA.

The chain links TRBV5-1 to TRBJ2-3; 14 bases match TRBD2. The sequenced sample was PBMCs or T cells enriched from blood (not recorded which). The receptor's source is a woman under 40 with acute COVID-19. Here the CDR3 DNA reads TGCGCCAGCAGCTTGTCGACTAGCGGGGGGGGTACAGATACGCAGTATTTT. This translates into CASSLSTSGGGTDTQYF.